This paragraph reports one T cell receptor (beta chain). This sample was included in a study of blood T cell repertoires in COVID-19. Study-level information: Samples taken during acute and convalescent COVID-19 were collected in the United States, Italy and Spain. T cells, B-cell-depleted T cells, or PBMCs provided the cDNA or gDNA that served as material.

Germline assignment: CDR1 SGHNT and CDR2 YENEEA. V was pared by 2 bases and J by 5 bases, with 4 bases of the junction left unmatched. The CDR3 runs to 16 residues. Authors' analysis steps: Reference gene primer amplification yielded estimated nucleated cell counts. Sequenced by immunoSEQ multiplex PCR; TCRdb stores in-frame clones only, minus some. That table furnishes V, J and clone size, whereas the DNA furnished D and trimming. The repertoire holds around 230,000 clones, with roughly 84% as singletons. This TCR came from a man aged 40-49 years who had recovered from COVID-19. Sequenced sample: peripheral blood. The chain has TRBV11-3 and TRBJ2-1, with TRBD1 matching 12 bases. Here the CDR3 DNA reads TGTGCCAGCAGCTTAAGCGGGACAGGGGGCCACAATGAGCAGTTCTTC. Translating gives CASSLSGTGGHNEQFF. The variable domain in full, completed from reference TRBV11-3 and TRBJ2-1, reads EAGVVQSPRYKIIEKKQPVAFWCNPISGHNTLYWYLQNLGQGPELLIRYENEEAVDDSQLPKDRFSAERLKGVDSTLKIQPAELGDSAVYLCASSLSGTGGHNEQFFGPGTRLTVL.